Reported below is one T cell receptor beta chain. These data belong to a study of blood T cell repertoires in COVID-19. The length of the CDR3 is 11 residues. V shed 1 base and J 12 bases; nucleotides not matched to a gene: 2. The V gene's germline CDR1 is SEHNR and CDR2 FQNEAQ (reference sequence). Sequencing was performed with immunoSEQ multiplex PCR; in TCRdb, only in-frame clones are kept and a portion is missing. The table has about 240,000 clones, 75% to 90% seen once. Source material: peripheral blood. The chain has TRBV7-9 and TRBJ2-5; 7 bases line up with TRBD1. The origin of this receptor is a woman aged 80 or over with COVID-19, enrolled during active disease. CDR3 in amino acids: CASSLGDREYF. CDR3 nucleotides: TGTGCCAGCAGCTTAGGCGACAGGGAGTACTTC.